This T cell receptor beta chain was identified in a study of blood T cells in healthy people across ages. Study-level information: Capture by template switching was about one barcoded beta molecule per two T cells. Study-level points and caveats: A roughly linear fall in TCR beta diversity per million T cells was seen with increasing age.

It was with a sample-barcoded 5' primer and a J-beta primer mix that a second PCR of about 6 to 11 cycles was run. Each TCR beta cDNA got a 12-nucleotide random molecular identifier. TCRdb used MiXCR to reprocess the 5' RACE reads, holding one entry per CDR3 protein. The sample gives around 1.5 million distinct CDR3 sequences, roughly 64% of which show up once; about 6.7% is in the top ten. The CDR3 loop spans 15 amino acids. Germline-derived CDR1 and CDR2 are LGHNA and YNFKEQ. The ends were cut back, 0 bases at V and 5 bases at J, with 13 bases in the middle. This clonotype was seen only a few times. Its antigen is not identified.

The chain is built from TRBV4-2 and TRBJ2-5, with D unresolved. This clonotype was sampled from a man between 18 and 35 years old in good health. The specimen sequenced was blood. The CDR3 DNA reads as TGTGCCAGCAGCCAAGAGATGGCTGCCCTTGAGACCCAGTACTTC. As protein: CASSQEMAALETQYF.